This T cell receptor beta chain was identified during a study of cytomegalovirus exposure and HLA in healthy donors. 13 Jbeta primers and 60 Vbeta primers were used for the PCR. Here immunoSEQ multiplex PCR was the method, and the copy in TCRdb shows in-frame clones only, minus some. In the table there are over 80,000 clones, about four fifths of which are singletons. CDR3 length equals 16 residues. Trimming cost V 0 bases and J 5 bases; bases outside gene matches: 9. Germline CDR1 SGDLS, CDR2 YYNGEE. The chain has TRBV9 and TRBJ2-5, with 8 positions matching TRBD1. This receptor was obtained from a woman in her 70s in good health and CMV-seropositive. Sequences were obtained from PBMCs. The CDR3 bases are TGTGCCAGCAGCGTAGCGGGGGCAGGGGGCCTGGAGACCCAGTACTTC. Its protein product is CASSVAGAGGLETQYF.